This T cell receptor (beta chain) is from a study of human T cells and chemical hapten exposure. The wider study: Patients additionally received therapeutic doses of diphenylcyclopropenone on the scalp once a week, and this continued throughout the roughly 25-week study. TCR yields differed between samples (mainly from small differences in pooled library volume).

The time point denotes: pre-sensitization, week 0. Treatment of the sample: therapeutic diphenylcyclopropenone sensitization with weekly scalp DPC. Per the study methods: Samples had a median of around 96,000 TCRs, ranging roughly 23,224 to 690,600. TCRdb used MiXCR to reprocess the RACE reads, holding one entry per CDR3 protein. The V and J calls here are based on TCRdb, not the publication. The repertoire includes under 200,000 distinct CDR3 sequences, 30% of them detected once, and less than 3.5% sits in the top ten. Points from the study as a whole: In the PT1 data, expanded TCR counts showed a positive correlation with patch test score.

Germline V CDR1 and CDR2: SGDLS, YYNGEE. The CDR3 contains 14 residues. V shed 3 bases, J shed 7 bases, and the junction held 6 bases outside the gene matches. A note on this clonotype: Its antigen is not known.

The receptor's source is a woman aged 25 to 45 with alopecia areata. Some clones in this sample may be carry-over from other donors' samples. This rearrangement joins TRBV9 to TRBJ2-2; 7 nucleotides align to TRBD2. The specimen was whole blood, collected in connection with sensitization to the hapten diphenylcyclopropenone (DPC). This chain's CDR3 is CASSGLAGGGELFF. In DNA, the CDR3 is TGTGCCAGCAGCGGACTAGCCGGTGGCGGGGAGCTGTTTTTT.